Listed here is a single T cell receptor beta chain. Its matching antigen is unknown. These data come from a study of a mutant IDH1 vaccine in newly diagnosed glioma. Time point indicated: week 47, end of study. Vaccination used 300 ug of mutant IDH1 20-mer peptide per dose, with topical imiquimod. Astrocytomas found in donors were new, WHO grade 3 or 4, IDH1-mutant and ATRX-lost. The data were produced by immunoSEQ multiplex PCR, yet TCRdb's version contains in-frame clones alone and is incomplete. In the table there are 10,000 to 15,000 clones, 70% to 80% of which are singletons. This CDR3 has 15 residues. The germline V gene encodes CDR1 MNHEY and CDR2 SVGAGI. Trimming at V came to 6 bases and at J to 6 bases, leaving 10 bases not matched to a gene.

V gene TRBV6-5 combines with J gene TRBJ2-2; 7 nucleotides line up with TRBD2. Sequencing was performed on PBMCs, taken from a glioma patient whose treatment included an IDH1 peptide vaccine. The clonotype comes from a woman aged 40 to 50 with glioma. CDR3 residues: CASSRRLGRAGELFF. As DNA, the CDR3 is TGTGCCAGCAGCCGCAGACTAGGGAGGGCCGGGGAGCTGTTTTTT.